The 24 T cell receptor beta chains below come from one sample, sequenced in a study of blood T cell repertoires in COVID-19. Here immunoSEQ multiplex PCR was the method, and the copy in TCRdb shows in-frame clones only, minus some. The sample has under 350,000 clones; roughly nine tenths are singletons. Input material: PBMCs or T cells enriched from blood (not recorded which). Receptors were obtained from a woman in her forties who had recovered from COVID-19.

This clone was found once. J is TRBJ2-1 and V is TRBV27; D call uncertain. The length of the CDR3 is 15 residues. The V end lost 5 bases, the J end lost 4 bases, and 15 bases lay between the germline ends. CDR1 and CDR2 from the germline V gene are MNHEY and SMNVEV (reference sequence). CDR3: CASSLRKMNYNEQFF. The CDR3 DNA sequence: TGTGCCAGCAGTCTGAGGAAAATGAATTACAATGAGCAGTTCTTC.

DNA of the CDR3: TGTGCCAGCAGCATCCATACACAGAACACCGGGGAGCTGTTTTTT. Translating gives CASSIHTQNTGELFF. The chain couples TRBV9 to TRBJ2-2; D remains ambiguous. Between the trimmed V and J ends, which lost 4 bases and 1 base, there was a span of 11 bases. The CDR3 runs to 15 residues. Looked up from germline, CDR1 is SGDLS and CDR2 is YYNGEE.

This chain uses TRBV12-3 or TRBV12-4 with TRBJ2-1; possibly TRBD2 for D (5 bases). Trimming took 6 bases from V and 0 from J, leaving 6 bases between them. This CDR3 comprises 13 residues. CDR3 protein: CASSRDSYNEQFF. Written as DNA, the CDR3 is TGTGCCAGCAGCCGGGACTCCTACAATGAGCAGTTCTTC.

V is TRBV11-2 and J is TRBJ2-1; 8 bases agree with TRBD1. V trimming: 5 bases; J trimming: 6 bases; junction bases outside the gene matches: 15. The CDR3 sequence is 17 residues long. Germline CDR1 SGHAT, CDR2 FQNNGV. The chain's CDR3 is CASSPRRDRTPGNEQFF. The CDR3 DNA reads as TGTGCCAGCAGCCCGAGAAGGGACAGGACCCCTGGCAATGAGCAGTTCTTC.

The chain joins TRBV6-5 to TRBJ2-7; TRBD1 is a possible D gene (5 bases). CDR1 and CDR2 from the germline V gene are MNHEY and SVGAGI. The CDR3 has 13 amino acids. V lost 5 bases, J lost 1 base, and 9 bases lay in between. The CDR3 DNA reads as TGTGCCAGCAGTCCCACAGGATCCTACGAGCAGTACTTC. Residues: CASSPTGSYEQYF.

This clone was counted a few times. V and J are TRBV19 and TRBJ1-4; TRBD1 agrees at 11 bases. With 5 bases clipped from V and 6 bases from J, the junction kept 11 bases outside the gene matches. Germline V gives CDR1 LNHDA, CDR2 SQIVND (reference sequence). This CDR3 spans 17 amino acids. The CDR3 DNA reads TGTGCCAGTAGTGCAGGGACAGGGGGATCATGGTATGAAAAACTGTTTTTT. This gives the protein CASSAGTGGSWYEKLFF. Looking up the rest from reference TRBV19 and TRBJ1-4 gives the full variable domain: DGGITQSPKYLFRKEGQNVTLSCEQNLNHDAMYWYRQDPGQGLRLIYYSQIVNDFQKGDIAEGYSVSREKKESFPLTVTSAQKNPTAFYLCASSAGTGGSWYEKLFFGSGTQLSVL.

Comment on this clone: Other DNA sequences in the same sample also yield this CDR3. CDR3 in amino acids: CASSPQGGNQPQHF. The CDR3 nucleotides are TGTGCCAGCTCACCACAGGGGGGGAATCAGCCCCAGCATTTT. The chain joins TRBV18 to TRBJ1-5; a possible D gene is TRBD1 (6 bases). CDR1 is KGHSH, CDR2 LQKENI, per germline. V shed 1 base and J shed 4 bases, with 8 bases lying between them. The CDR3 extends over 14 amino acids.

The chain couples TRBV5-6 to TRBJ1-4; no clear D gene. Germline assignment: CDR1 SGHDT and CDR2 YYEEEE. This CDR3 is 16 amino acids long. V was clipped by 3 bases and J by 5 bases, with 17 bases between them. The CDR3 is CASSYTGLGGNEKLFF. In DNA, the CDR3 is TGTGCCAGCAGCTATACTGGACTCGGCGGGAATGAAAAACTGTTTTTT.

The rearrangement uses TRBV7-8 and TRBJ2-2, with a weak D call TRBD2 (6 bases). The CDR3 consists of 15 residues. The germline gives CDR1 SGHVS, CDR2 FQNEAQ. V was trimmed by 6 bases and J by 7 bases, leaving 18 bases between them. CDR3 sequence: CASRIRASEGGELFF. The CDR3 nucleotides read TGTGCCAGCAGGATTAGGGCTAGCGAGGGCGGGGAGCTGTTTTTT.

V gene TRBV11-3 combines with J gene TRBJ2-3; 7 bases align to TRBD2. With 5 bases clipped from V and 0 bases from J, the junction kept 17 bases outside the gene matches. The V gene's germline CDR1 is SGHNT and CDR2 YENEEA. The CDR3 has 19 amino acids. CDR3 loop: CASSRGTIFDGMSTDTQYF. The DNA for the CDR3 is TGTGCCAGCAGCCGAGGGACTATTTTTGACGGGATGAGCACAGATACGCAGTATTTT.

The genes are TRBV5-4 and TRBJ1-1; possibly TRBD1 for D (6 bases). This CDR3 contains 16 residues. Germline CDR1 and CDR2: SGHNT and YYREEE (reference sequence). V was pared by 0 bases and J by 4 bases, with 16 bases between. CDR3 amino acids: CASSLGPGGAGTEAFF. As DNA, the CDR3 is TGTGCCAGCAGCTTGGGCCCCGGGGGGGCTGGCACTGAAGCTTTCTTT.

The chain couples TRBV10-3 to TRBJ2-7; 10 nucleotides match TRBD1. Per the germline V gene, CDR1 is ENHRY and CDR2 is SYGVKD. V was pared by 4 bases and J by 3 bases, with 0 bases of the junction left unmatched. The CDR3 is made up of 13 amino acids. In DNA, the CDR3 is TGTGCCATCAGTGGGACAGGGGGCTACGAGCAGTACTTC. This encodes CAISGTGGYEQYF.

This clone was detected only once. V and J are TRBV5-1 and TRBJ2-7, with 8 nucleotides matching TRBD2. CDR3 length equals 15 residues. Trimming cost V 1 base and J 5 bases; bases outside gene matches: 8. CDR1 and CDR2 (germline): SGHRS, YFSETQ. In DNA, the CDR3 is TGCGCCAGCAGCTTGATGGCTAGCGGGCAGAACGAGCAGTACTTC. It is translated as CASSLMASGQNEQYF.

CDR3 sequence reads: CASSMRGDVYGYTF. In DNA, the CDR3 is TGTGCCAGTAGTATGCGGGGGGACGTCTATGGCTACACCTTC. This chain connects TRBV19 to TRBJ1-2; weak D call: TRBD1 (5 bases). Germline-derived CDR1 and CDR2 are LNHDA and SQIVND (reference sequence). The V and J ends lost 3 bases and 4 bases respectively, with 12 bases between them. This CDR3 has 14 residues.

The chain joins TRBV4-1 to TRBJ2-7; D not certain. Germline CDR1 MGHRA, CDR2 YSYEKL. The CDR3 consists of 15 residues. Trimming cost V 1 base and J 3 bases, with 13 bases left between them. CDR3 in amino acids: CASSQGSPGGYEQYF. The CDR3 bases are TGCGCCAGCAGCCAAGGTTCCCCCGGTGGCTACGAGCAGTACTTC.

This clone showed up just a few times. This chain uses TRBV7-2 with TRBJ2-2; 8 positions match TRBD1. The CDR3 extends over 15 amino acids. Germline V lookup: CDR1 SGHTA, CDR2 FQGNSA. J gave up 5 bases and V 2 bases, and 4 bases lay outside the gene matches. CDR3 nucleotide sequence: TGTGCCAGCAGCTTACCGCAGGGGGCAACCGGGGAGCTGTTTTTT. This gives the protein CASSLPQGATGELFF.

The chain has TRBV3-1 (or the pseudogene TRBV3-2) and TRBJ1-6; TRBD1 agrees at 8 bases. The CDR3 totals 14 residues. Trimming removed 4 bases from V and 9 bases from J; junction bases left unmatched: 5. Germline assignment: CDR1 LGHDT and CDR2 YNNKEL (reference sequence). The CDR3, as DNA: TGTGCCAGCAGCCGGACAGGGCAAATTTCACCCCTCCACTTT. Translation gives CASSRTGQISPLHF.

The gene calls are TRBV7-3 and TRBJ2-1, with 7 bases fitting TRBD2. Unmatched junction bases numbered 9, after V lost 0 bases and J lost 10 bases. The germline V gene has CDR1 SGHTA and CDR2 FQGTGA. The CDR3 covers 15 residues. CDR3 bases: TGTGCCAGCAGCTTAACGGGCGGGACTATGAACGAGCAGTTCTTC. Protein: CASSLTGGTMNEQFF.

The chain uses TRBV7-2 and TRBJ2-1; 14 bases fit TRBD2. Germline CDR1 is SGHTA and CDR2 is FQGNSA. The CDR3 is 14 amino acids. Trimming cost V 7 bases and J 12 bases; bases outside gene matches: 8. The CDR3 DNA sequence: TGTGCCAGCACCCTGGGACTAGCGGGGGTTGGGCAGTTCTTC. It is translated as CASTLGLAGVGQFF.

This rearrangement joins TRBV20-1 to TRBJ2-1, with D possibly matching TRBD2 (5 bases). The V gene lost 3 bases and the J gene lost 6 bases, with 15 bases spanning the gap. The CDR3 is 14 residues long. Germline CDR1 reads DFQATT; CDR2 reads SNEGSKA (reference sequence). CDR3 sequence reads: CSASYGGRGNEQFF. The CDR3 DNA sequence: TGCAGTGCTAGTTATGGTGGGAGAGGCAATGAGCAGTTCTTC.

In its sample, this clone was seen once. One end of the junction is discordant with germline, which a read error may explain. V usage is TRBV7-3 and J usage is TRBJ2-5; 7 bases line up with TRBD2. Germline V gene data show CDR1 as SGHTA and CDR2 as FQGTGA. The CDR3 contains 15 residues. The CDR3 nucleotides are TGTGCCAGCAGCCCCACCCCCCTAGCGGCCCCCCAGGAGGACTTC. Translation gives CASSPTPLAAPQEDF.

The chain uses TRBV5-6 and TRBJ2-7, with D possibly TRBD1 on 5 matching bases. The CDR3 runs to 16 residues. Germline assignment: CDR1 SGHDT and CDR2 YYEEEE. V was pared by 3 bases and J by 4 bases, with 20 bases between. The DNA of the CDR3 is TGTGCCAGCAGCTCGCCCCAGGGTGCCCCCCTTTACGAGCAGTACTTC. Translated, it gives CASSSPQGAPLYEQYF.

The gene calls are TRBV7-3 and TRBJ1-2; D is possibly TRBD1 (5 bases). This CDR3 is built from 13 residues. Trimming stripped 5 bases from V and 8 bases from J, with 15 bases between. The germline CDR1 and CDR2 sequences are SGHTA and FQGTGA. The CDR3 loop is CASSLNGGLGYTF. The DNA for the CDR3 is TGTGCCAGCAGCCTAAACGGGGGACTGGGCTACACCTTC.

The chain couples TRBV9 to TRBJ2-1; TRBD1 matches 7 bases. Germline-derived CDR1 and CDR2 are SGDLS and YYNGEE. Trimming removed 0 bases from V and 10 bases from J; junction bases left unmatched: 4. The CDR3 totals 13 residues. The CDR3 bases are TGTGCCAGCAGCGTAGCTATGGACAGGGAGCAGTTCTTC. Its protein product is CASSVAMDREQFF.